This T cell receptor (beta chain) was obtained from a study of cytomegalovirus exposure and HLA in healthy donors (dated by TCRdb to about 2017). Turning to the overall study: An earlier analysis of approximately 640 of the donors reported approximately 300 Gb of sequence data and roughly 110 million unique TCR beta sequences from some 180 million T cells. Donor age, sex, ethnicity and CMV serostatus were collected together with the repertoire data. HLA typing included class I and class II loci at four-digit resolution. Among about 370 genotyped donors of the cohort, an average of approximately 220,000 unique TCR beta nucleotide sequences was sequenced per donor, of which about 19% were non-productive. In addition to the first cohort of 666 subjects, a separate validation cohort of approximately 130 different subjects was used. Among the roughly 430 genotyped donors, more than 70% belonged to the genetic ancestry cluster associated with self-reported Caucasian donors. In the later analysis, no new phenotypic data were used to find candidate immune exposures; instead, reliance was placed on TCR beta sequences and their occurrence across donors. Four to six DR-DQ haplotypes were handled as single units for association and clustering, since linkage in the cohort was strong. In an earlier analysis of several hundred of the donors, high-throughput TCR beta sequencing was used to judge whether each TCR beta V gene segment behaved as functional or pseudogenic. A later genetic analysis used genome-wide SNP genotypes for 398 of the 666 donors, treating that subset as a discovery cohort. The study profiled the T cell repertoires of hundreds of subjects by immunosequencing and related them to cytomegalovirus serostatus. Typing coverage differed by locus: A, B, C, DRB1 and DQB1 were typed in roughly 620-630 donors, DQA1 in about 500, DPA1 in 606, and DPB1 in around 490. To predict cytomegalovirus infection status, the study combined high-throughput TCR immunosequencing, statistical association of individual TCRs with disease status, and machine learning. Every discovery cohort repertoire had been produced on one sequencing platform. The study aimed to test whether signatures of past pathogen exposure could be identified by cataloging public T cell receptors. About 280 gigabases of sequencing data and around 90 million unique TCR sequences made up an early release that covered fewer than 650 HLA-typed donors. A later analysis re-examined previously published TCR beta repertoires from roughly 720 donors and added high-resolution HLA genotyping to investigate patterns of TCR occurrence. Study-level results and caveats: Because HLA typing was missing for some donors at each locus, association tests included only the typed subset. The cohort was sequenced for TCR beta chains only, and without alpha or paired-chain data the features that could be detected were limited. V-gene and J-gene trimming of TCR beta chains was associated with a missense DCLRE1C variant in a later genetic analysis, and the association was replicated in an independent cohort. Specific HLA alleles were associated with 15,000 to 20,000 TCR beta sequences at a false discovery rate of 0.05 in a later analysis. A cluster of highly shared sequence variants was judged likely to represent a technical artifact of the sequencing pipeline. In vitro tests confirmed that a few of the cytomegalovirus-associated TCR beta chains recognize cytomegalovirus antigens. A further reported finding was that TCR beta sequences accurately predicted the HLA-A and HLA-B alleles for most subjects in the first cohort. In a later analysis, HLA-associated TCR beta chains were found to be more clonally expanded and to have lower generation probabilities than equally common non-associated chains. Compared with the roughly 720-donor mean, donors in an Asian-associated ancestry cluster had fewer N-insertions in productive TCRs, according to a later genetic analysis. Broadly in line with IMGT annotations, most TCR beta V segments showed up in productive rearrangements about 90% or about 30% of the time in an earlier analysis of approximately 640 of the donors. Most TCR sequences were observed very rarely across donors, whereas some public TCRs were present in many individuals. It was suggested by the authors that the approach could potentially be generalized to other disease states and immunological phenotypes. The earlier analysis of around 600 of the donors excluded 15 to 20 rarely observed V segments, including chromosome 9 orphons, because counts were too low. Most CMV-associated TCR beta chains appeared to be HLA-restricted in a later analysis, and the HLA associations seemed to be driven largely by CMV exposure. A later analysis found that TCR association rates varied across HLA loci, with DRB1 alleles showing the most associated TCRs and HLA-C alleles the fewest. Because the 87-base-pair reads could not distinguish some IMGT-functional V segments, including TRBV6-2 and TRBV6-3, those segments were excluded. Linkage disequilibrium might explain the correlated functional status among segregating V segments, but an unknown experimental factor could not be excluded. The classifier was reported to diagnose cytomegalovirus status with high specificity and sensitivity in both the original and validation cohorts. A total of 150 to 200 TCR beta chains were listed by the study as associated with cytomegalovirus. For the cohort, immune exposure information was limited to CMV serostatus. Roughly uniform sequencing depth across donors was assumed in presence/absence analyses, although this assumption may not hold. When HLA alleles, especially DR and DQ, strongly co-occurred, attributing TCR associations to individual alleles was difficult. A later analysis reported that several top co-occurrence clusters appeared linked to parvovirus B19, influenza, CMV and Epstein-Barr virus.

Receptor libraries were prepared by the immunoSEQ multiplex PCR assay. For the multiplex PCR, a mixture combining 60 forward primers for TCR Vbeta segments and 13 reverse primers for TCR Jbeta segments was used. The CDR3 region of rearranged TCR beta genes was amplified from genomic DNA by a multiplex PCR assay. The amplified TCR beta libraries were sequenced on the Illumina HiSeq System as 87-base-pair reads. Turning to the authors' computational methods: A later analysis counted approximately 76 million unique TCR beta chains across the 670 or so repertoires, and around 12 million of these chains were shared by at least two donors. Raw reads were error-corrected and collapsed into unique sequences with a nearest-neighbor algorithm that merged closely related sequences to remove PCR and sequencing errors. CDR3 sequences were aligned to IMGT reference sequences to assign V, D and J gene segments. For a sequence to be retained, a match of at least six nucleotides was required to both a V gene segment and a J gene segment. A rearrangement counted as productive if the CDR3 had no stop codons and remained in frame with V and J, and every other rearrangement counted as non-productive. CDR3 was defined according to IMGT convention as the region running from the second conserved V-encoded cysteine to the conserved J-encoded phenylalanine. Sequences without an unambiguous match to a single V gene segment were excluded from the earlier analysis of approximately 600 of the donors. In an earlier analysis of roughly 500 of the donors, V segments were called functional above 56.7% productive rearrangements and were called segregating when the between-donor standard deviation exceeded 5%. A statistical classification framework was built for diagnosing cytomegalovirus status from the catalog of TCR beta chain sequences. V and J gene assignment, in a later analysis, came from comparing TCR nucleotide sequences with IMGT/GENE-DB human TR gene sequences. Using the TCRdist pipeline, a later analysis assigned CDR3 sequences along with most-parsimonious VDJ recombination scenarios. In a later analysis, every TCR beta chain was defined by the combination of its CDR3 amino acid sequence and its V-gene family, and reads without a unique V-gene family were dropped. A later analysis removed roughly 590 highly shared, low-generation-probability nucleotide sequences to deal with suspected cross-contamination and a sequencing artifact. In a later analysis, a clonal expansion index for each public chain was calculated from normalized within-repertoire ranks of inferred template counts. In a later analysis, generation probabilities were computed with a VDJ recombination model fitted to out-of-frame rearrangements, and the resulting probabilities were checked against IGoR. A later analysis scored TCR-TCR, TCR-HLA and TCR-CMV co-occurrence with hypergeometric tests, applying a repertoire-size bias correction to TCR pairs. In a later analysis, false discovery rates were estimated by permuting HLA or CMV assignments 20 times. In a later analysis, co-occurring TCRs were grouped with DBSCAN, and TCRdist sequence similarity was added when clustering was performed within HLA-allele-positive subsets. Repertoires with fewer than 30,000 or more than 120,000 public chains, plus five repertoires with anomalous nucleotide sharing, were excluded from co-occurrence clustering. The clones in this table, taken by TCRdb from immuneACCESS, are in-frame only. Not every clone is retained; where verified, under half of the shortfall comes from an unresolved V gene, and the cause of the rest is unknown. V, J and clone size derive from that table, while D and trimming were established from the DNA sequence. The sample data list 100,000 to 120,000 clones, and around 80% of these were observed just once. The ten largest clones capture 6.9% of the sample.

The CDR3 sequence holds 17 residues, the cysteine and phenylalanine included. CDR3 DNA is the only sequence kept; it has 51 bases, read in frame from the first base. The V end gives up 1 base and the J end 6 bases, leaving 9 bases in the junction not matched to a gene. Via the germline V gene, CDR1 is SGHDT and CDR2 YYEEEE. As regards this clone: The antigen it binds to is not known. There are no base qualities to consult, and no much larger clone falls within one base.

The cohort consisted of fewer than 700 healthy bone marrow donors. At the time of sampling, every cohort member was nominally healthy, though immune exposures that went unrecorded were likely present. The donor tested CMV seropositive, placing the donor among the 290 or so seropositive members of the cohort. A peripheral blood sample was collected from each donor, and TCR beta sequencing was performed on peripheral blood mononuclear cells. Genomic DNA extraction from the blood cell samples was performed with the Qiagen DNeasy Blood Extraction Kit. The rearrangement combines TRBV5-6 with TRBJ2-1, and TRBD2 aligns with 11 junction nucleotides. Sequencing input: PBMCs. This TCR came from a man under 40 in good health and CMV-seropositive. The nucleotide sequence reads as follows: TGTGCCAGCAGCTTGTTTTTGGGACTAGCGGAATTCAATGAGCAGTTCTTC. Its protein product is CASSLFLGLAEFNEQFF.